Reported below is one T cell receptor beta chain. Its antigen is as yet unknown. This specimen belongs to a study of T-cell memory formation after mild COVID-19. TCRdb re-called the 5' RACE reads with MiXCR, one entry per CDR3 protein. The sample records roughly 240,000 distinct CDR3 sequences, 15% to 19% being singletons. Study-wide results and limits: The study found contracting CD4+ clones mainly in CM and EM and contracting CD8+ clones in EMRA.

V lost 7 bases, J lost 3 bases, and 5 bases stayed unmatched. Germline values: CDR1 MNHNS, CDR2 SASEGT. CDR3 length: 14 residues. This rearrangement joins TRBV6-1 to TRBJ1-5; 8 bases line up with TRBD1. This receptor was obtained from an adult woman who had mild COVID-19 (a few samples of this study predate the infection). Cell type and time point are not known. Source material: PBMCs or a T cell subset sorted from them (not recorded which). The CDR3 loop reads CASKDRGHNQPQHF. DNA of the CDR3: TGTGCCAGCAAAGACAGGGGCCACAATCAGCCCCAGCATTTT.